This record concerns one T cell receptor beta chain sequence. Its target antigen remains unknown. Base qualities are not provided; no much larger clone lies one nucleotide away. The donors were healthy, HIV-negative adults with no recently reported acute infections or vaccinations. Only Caucasian adults living in Nashville, Tennessee, USA were represented among the donors. CD4+ T cells were enriched through magnetic negative selection, after which naive cells were positively selected on CD45RA and the remaining negative fraction served as the memory subset. Blood was collected by leukapheresis, and PBMCs were isolated by Ficoll-Histopaque density gradient centrifugation and then cryopreserved in liquid nitrogen vapor phase. Analytical flow cytometry was used to check the purity and quantity of each magnetically sorted T cell population. Genomic DNA was isolated from each sorted fraction and quantified by UV absorbance on a Nanodrop 2000c.

The data were obtained in a study of shared clonotypes between healthy human individuals (dated by TCRdb to 2019 to 2021). Regarding the study in general: The cohort comprised a couple of women and three men aged 18 to 49 years. For each donor, three plates each were used for CD4 naive and CD4 memory, two plates were used for CD8 naive, and one plate was used for CD8 memory. To estimate repertoire size and how much clonotype sharing occurs between individuals, the study deeply sequenced the blood TCR repertoires of about five healthy adults. Different laboratories and diverse techniques were used to prepare libraries and sequence TCR repertoires, to increase sequencing depth and limit assay-specific biases. Between about 0.9 and 10 billion PBMCs per donor were obtained by leukapheresis.

Using the deep immunoSEQ assay, TCR CDR3 regions were amplified from genomic DNA by multiplex PCR. Extracted genomic DNA from each cell subset was distributed evenly across all wells of several immunoSEQ 96-well plates, and each plate was treated as a replicate. For sorted subsets, 150 to 250 ng of genomic DNA, equivalent to some 33,000 T cell genomes, went into each replicate PCR. The purified libraries were quantified using a Qubit 3.0 fluorometer, sized with a Bioanalyzer 2100, and then quantified again using the KAPA Library Quantification kit. Each immunoSEQ 96-well plate was sequenced on its own single-read 150-cycle Illumina NextSeq 550 flow cell. The original pipeline was this. Because the immunoSEQ output held only junctional sequences and lacked quality scores, the filtering could not match the filtering applied to full-length reads. Sequences were annotated with PyIR, a Python wrapper for IgBLAST v1.9, and V/J genes and CDR3 were assigned using IMGT germline references. Reads with weak V/J assignments (E-value above 1e-6), missing CDR3, stop codons, out-of-frame junctions, or ambiguous translated residues were removed. V3J clonotypes were defined as sequences sharing the same inferred V gene, J gene, and CDR3 amino acid sequence. The percentage overlap between two repertoires was calculated by dividing the number of shared unique clonotypes by the size of the smaller repertoire. Three approaches were used to assess repertoire richness: RTK rarefaction, the Chao1 estimator, and Recon v2.1 estimates of unobserved clonotypes. Generation probabilities for all TCRbeta clonotypes obtained by the gDNA method from a handful of donors were computed using OLGA. Held by TCRdb, this immuneACCESS table contains in-frame sequences only and omits some clones. Under half of the omission traces to an unresolved V gene where checked; the cause of the rest is unknown. For V, J and clone size, that table is used; D and trimming come from the DNA. The sample has 2 million to 2.5 million clones on record, 90% to 97% of them singletons. 0.13% of the sample comes from the top ten.

Study-wide conclusions, independent of this receptor: Higher generation probabilities were observed for clonotypes shared by all four sorted-subset donors than for non-shared clonotypes. Rarefaction of sorted-subset datasets indicated incomplete sequencing despite the large sequencing depth. When a handful of donors were compared, the shared fraction of clonotypes was around 4.6% for naive CD4, more than 3% for naive CD8, 2% to 2.5% for memory CD4, and around 0.37% for memory CD8. Only blood was sampled, and tissue TCR repertoires likely differ from those in blood. Naive subsets generally had larger estimated clonotype richness than memory subsets did. Based on pairwise subsampling, the degree of clonotype sharing among donors was expected to be affected by sequencing depth. The small number of donors limited the genetic and exposure-history diversity represented.

The sequenced sample was naive CD4+ T cells sorted from blood. The cell subset or site label, read with the paper, signifies: CD45RA+ positively selected. The TCR comes from a man aged 18-30 years in good health.

The DNA sequence is given as TGTGCCAGCAGGGTAGCGGGAGGGAACACCGGGGAGCTGTTTTTT. Its translation reads: CASRVAGGNTGELFF. This sequence uses TRBV6-5 and TRBJ2-2; TRBD2 aligns with 10 central bases. Including the terminal cysteine and phenylalanine, the CDR3 comprises 15 residues. Left in the record is the CDR3 DNA by itself, 45 bases read in frame from the first base. The V end gives up 6 bases and the J end 1 base, leaving 2 bases in the junction not matched to a gene. CDR1 and CDR2 are read off the germline V gene as MNHEY and SVGAGI.